The 11 T cell receptor beta chains below were found in one sample sequenced in a study of blood T cell repertoires in COVID-19. Method: immunoSEQ multiplex PCR; TCRdb's copy keeps in-frame clones and lacks some. The repertoire holds 150,000 to 200,000 clones, 92% seen once, with approximately 5% in the top ten. The sequenced sample consisted of peripheral blood. The receptors here all came from a man between 25 and 39 years old with COVID-19, enrolled during active disease.

This clone showed up just a few times. The CDR3 DNA follows: TGTGCCAGCAGCCGTCAGGGGGATAATTCACCCCTCCACTTT. Translation: CASSRQGDNSPLHF. The V gene is TRBV3-1 (or the pseudogene TRBV3-2), the J gene TRBJ1-6, with 7 bases aligning to TRBD1. Germline loops: CDR1 LGHDT, CDR2 YNNKEL (reference sequence). CDR3 length: 14 amino acids. V dropped 4 bases and J dropped 5; count of bases not matched to a gene: 2.

This rearrangement joins TRBV5-4 to TRBJ2-1, with D possibly matching TRBD2 (5 bases). Germline V gene lookup returns CDR1 SGHNT and CDR2 YYREEE (reference sequence). The CDR3 is 16 residues long. Trimming removed 2 bases from V and 7 bases from J, with 19 bases in between. CDR3 bases: TGTGCCAGCAGCTTCGTACTGTCTGGGAGCGTGAATGAGCAGTTCTTC. It specifies CASSFVLSGSVNEQFF.

The chain has TRBV5-1 and TRBJ1-2; a weak D match, TRBD1 (6 bases). Germline assignment: CDR1 SGHRS and CDR2 YFSETQ. Trimming took 2 bases from V and 5 from J, leaving 22 bases between them. The CDR3 is 17 amino acids. DNA for the CDR3: TGCGCCAGCAGCTTCGGTGGCTCCCGGGACACCAGATATGGCTACACCTTC. Its translation is CASSFGGSRDTRYGYTF. Drawing the rest from reference TRBV5-1 and TRBJ1-2, the complete variable domain is KAGVTQTPRYLIKTRGQQVTLSCSPISGHRSVSWYQQTPGQGLQFLFEYFSETQRNKGNFPGRFSGRQFSNSRSEMNVSTLELGDSALYLCASSFGGSRDTRYGYTFGSGTRLTVV.

This clone was observed a single time. V usage is TRBV7-8 and J usage is TRBJ2-7; 10 nucleotides align to TRBD1. The CDR3 is 14 residues long. Germline V gives CDR1 SGHVS, CDR2 FQNEAQ. V shed 1 base, J shed 6 bases, and the junction held 3 bases outside the gene matches. CDR3 residues: CASSLGGTGAEQYF. The CDR3 DNA sequence: TGTGCCAGCAGCTTAGGGGGGACAGGGGCCGAGCAGTACTTC.

CDR3 sequence: CASSPNYRLTNYGYTF. CDR3 bases: TGCGCCAGCAGCCCCAATTACAGGCTGACTAACTATGGCTACACCTTC. The chain is built from TRBV5-1 and TRBJ1-2; weak D call: TRBD1 (5 bases). Germline CDR1 SGHRS, CDR2 YFSETQ. The germline V and J ends were trimmed by 4 bases and 0 bases, with 16 bases remaining between them. The CDR3 spans 16 residues. The full variable domain, completed using reference TRBV5-1 and TRBJ1-2, is KAGVTQTPRYLIKTRGQQVTLSCSPISGHRSVSWYQQTPGQGLQFLFEYFSETQRNKGNFPGRFSGRQFSNSRSEMNVSTLELGDSALYLCASSPNYRLTNYGYTFGSGTRLTVV.

This chain connects TRBV19 to TRBJ1-5, with TRBD1 identical over 7 bases. Germline V gives CDR1 LNHDA, CDR2 SQIVND (reference sequence). The CDR3 consists of 12 residues. CDR3 protein: CATGQARQPQHF. The CDR3 DNA sequence: TGTGCTACCGGACAGGCCCGTCAGCCCCAGCATTTT.

Only one count was recorded for this clone. The V and J genes are TRBV12-3 or TRBV12-4 and TRBJ1-1, with a tentative D call TRBD1 (6 bases). V lost 2 bases and J lost 6, with 10 bases in between. This CDR3 is built from 13 residues. This CDR3 is CASSLRGKAEAFF. As DNA, the CDR3 is TGTGCCAGCAGTTTAAGGGGGAAGGCTGAAGCTTTCTTT.

This chain connects TRBV4-2 to TRBJ2-5; perhaps TRBD1 as D (6 bases). Germline V lookup: CDR1 LGHNA, CDR2 YNFKEQ. The CDR3 loop spans 16 amino acids. With 3 bases removed from V and 4 bases from J, the gap between germline ends came to 18 bases. Here the CDR3 reads CASSQGSGQNLETQYF. CDR3 nucleotides: TGTGCCAGCAGCCAGGGATCGGGACAAAACTTAGAGACCCAGTACTTC.

The chain is built from TRBV5-1 and TRBJ2-2; perhaps TRBD1 as D (5 bases). The CDR3 runs to 16 residues. V was shortened by 0 bases and J by 5 bases, with 14 bases between the two germline ends. CDR1 SGHRS and CDR2 YFSETQ come from the germline V gene. CDR3 loop: CASSLVPARVTGELFF. For the CDR3, the DNA is TGCGCCAGCAGCTTGGTGCCAGCCAGGGTTACCGGGGAGCTGTTTTTT.

V and J are TRBV30 and TRBJ1-1; 8 nucleotides align to TRBD1. The germline gives CDR1 GTSNPN, CDR2 SVGIG (reference sequence). This CDR3 spans 15 amino acids. After removal of 2 bases from V and 4 bases from J, the junction contained 9 bases not matched to a gene. The CDR3 is CAWSPMDRETTEAFF. CDR3 sequence (DNA): TGTGCCTGGAGTCCAATGGACAGGGAAACCACTGAAGCTTTCTTT.

This chain connects TRBV5-1 to TRBJ2-5, with TRBD1 identical over 8 bases. After removal of 3 bases from V and 2 bases from J, the junction contained 15 bases not matched to a gene. CDR3 size: 18 residues. Germline V CDR1 and CDR2: SGHRS, YFSETQ. CDR3: CASSSRTGQWGLQETQYF. As DNA, the CDR3 is TGCGCCAGCAGCTCTAGGACAGGGCAATGGGGCCTACAAGAGACCCAGTACTTC.